This TCR beta chain was sequenced for a study of blood T cell repertoires in COVID-19. Study context: The United States, Italy and Spain provided the acute and convalescent COVID-19 samples.

Germline CDR1 and CDR2: SGHNT and YYREEE (reference sequence). Trimming left V 3 bases short and J 0 bases short, with 17 bases between. The CDR3 is made up of 17 amino acids. The data were produced by immunoSEQ multiplex PCR, yet TCRdb's version contains in-frame clones alone and is incomplete. The sample includes 200,000 to 250,000 clones, approximately 88% of them seen just once. This clone has just one count. This TCR came from a woman aged 30 to 39 with COVID-19, enrolled during active disease. This chain links TRBV5-4 with TRBJ2-3; the D is unclear. Material: peripheral blood. CDR3 sequence reads: CASSSLGRRTSTDTQYF. The CDR3 DNA is TGTGCCAGCAGCTCTCTAGGTCGGCGAACTAGCACAGATACGCAGTATTTT.